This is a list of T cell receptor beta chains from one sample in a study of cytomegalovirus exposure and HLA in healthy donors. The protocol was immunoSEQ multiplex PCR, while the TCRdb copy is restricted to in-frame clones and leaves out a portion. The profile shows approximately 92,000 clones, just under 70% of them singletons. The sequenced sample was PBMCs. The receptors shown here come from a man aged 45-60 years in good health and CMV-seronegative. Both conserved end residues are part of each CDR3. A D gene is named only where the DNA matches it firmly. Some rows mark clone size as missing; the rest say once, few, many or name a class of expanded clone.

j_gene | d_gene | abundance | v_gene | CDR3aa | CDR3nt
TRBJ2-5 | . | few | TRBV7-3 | CASSLIQAGTQYF | TGTGCCAGCAGCTTGATCCAGGCCGGGACCCAGTACTTC
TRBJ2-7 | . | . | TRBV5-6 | CASSPGIGDEQYF | TGTGCCAGCAGCCCCGGGATTGGGGACGAGCAGTACTTC
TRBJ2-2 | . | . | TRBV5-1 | CASTWEGAGELFF | TGCGCCAGCACCTGGGAGGGGGCCGGGGAGCTGTTTTTT
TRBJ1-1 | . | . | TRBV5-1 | CASSPLGNTEAFF | TGCGCCAGCAGCCCGCTAGGGAACACTGAAGCTTTCTTT
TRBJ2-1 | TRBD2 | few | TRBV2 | CASSHPSGEGRGNEQFF | TGTGCCAGCAGTCATCCCTCGGGGGAGGGCCGGGGCAATGAGCAGTTCTTC
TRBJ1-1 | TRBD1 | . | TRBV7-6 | CASSSTGDEAFF | TGTGCCAGCAGCTCTACAGGGGACGAAGCTTTCTTT
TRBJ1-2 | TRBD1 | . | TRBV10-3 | CAIRLETGPENYGYTF | TGTGCCATCAGACTTGAGACAGGGCCTGAGAACTATGGCTACACCTTC
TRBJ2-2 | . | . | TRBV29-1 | CSVGWATGELFF | TGCAGCGTTGGGTGGGCCACCGGGGAGCTGTTTTTT
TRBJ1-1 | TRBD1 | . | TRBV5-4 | CASSPLSGTVNTEAFF | TGTGCCAGCAGCCCACTCTCCGGGACAGTGAACACTGAAGCTTTCTTT
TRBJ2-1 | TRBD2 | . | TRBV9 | CASSVVGGVYNEQFF | TGTGCCAGCAGCGTAGTGGGGGGGGTCTACAATGAGCAGTTCTTC
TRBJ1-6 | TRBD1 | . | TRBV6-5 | CASSSGTGTVPLHF | TGTGCCAGCAGTTCCGGGACAGGGACTGTACCCCTCCACTTT
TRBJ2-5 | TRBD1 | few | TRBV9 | CASSGQGLETQYF | TGTGCCAGCAGCGGACAGGGGCTTGAGACCCAGTACTTC
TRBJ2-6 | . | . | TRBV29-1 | CSVVFEASNSGANVLTF | TGCAGCGTTGTTTTTGAGGCTAGTAATTCTGGGGCCAACGTCCTGACTTTC
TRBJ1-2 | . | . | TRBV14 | CASSRFRDTGYTF | TGTGCCAGCAGTCGTTTCCGGGATACTGGCTACACCTTC
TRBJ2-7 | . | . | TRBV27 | CASSLTENDYEQYF | TGTGCCAGCAGTTTGACAGAAAACGACTACGAGCAGTACTTC
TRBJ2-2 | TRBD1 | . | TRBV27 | CASLPRTGFTGELFF | TGTGCCAGCCTACCGAGGACAGGGTTCACCGGGGAGCTGTTTTTT
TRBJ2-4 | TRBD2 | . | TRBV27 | CASSLIGLREGAKNIQYF | TGTGCCAGCAGTTTAATCGGCCTGCGGGAGGGAGCCAAAAACATTCAGTACTTC
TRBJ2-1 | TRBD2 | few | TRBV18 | CASSPRTSGGAMQFF | TGTGCCAGCTCACCAAGGACTAGCGGGGGGGCCATGCAGTTCTTC
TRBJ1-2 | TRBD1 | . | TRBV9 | CASSPRTGRNYGYTF | TGTGCCAGCAGCCCTAGGACAGGTCGTAACTATGGCTACACCTTC
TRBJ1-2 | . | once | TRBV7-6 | CASSLAAGANYGYTF | TGTGCCAGCAGCTTAGCGGCGGGCGCGAACTATGGCTACACCTTC
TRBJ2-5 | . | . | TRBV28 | CASSLTAPLYF | TGTGCCAGCAGTTTAACAGCCCCGCTGTACTTC
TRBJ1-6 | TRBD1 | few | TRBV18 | CASSFGQDRGNSPLHF | TGTGCCAGCTCATTCGGACAGGATCGTGGGAATTCACCCCTCCACTTT
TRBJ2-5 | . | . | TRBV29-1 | CSVEGAGSETQYF | TGCAGCGTTGAAGGAGCAGGGTCGGAGACCCAGTACTTC
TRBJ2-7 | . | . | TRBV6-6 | CASSPDTYEQYF | TGTGCCAGCAGTCCGGACACTTACGAGCAGTACTTC
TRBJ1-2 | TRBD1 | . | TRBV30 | CAWVLWTGGGYTF | TGTGCCTGGGTACTTTGGACAGGGGGTGGCTACACCTTC
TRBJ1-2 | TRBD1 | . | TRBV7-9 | CASSLGQGRYGYTF | TGTGCCAGCAGCTTAGGACAGGGACGTTATGGCTACACCTTC
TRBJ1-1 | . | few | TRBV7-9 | CASSLSGGTEAFF | TGTGCCAGCAGCTTATCCGGGGGCACTGAAGCTTTCTTT
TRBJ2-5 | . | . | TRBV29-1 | CSVELQETQYF | TGCAGCGTGGAACTACAAGAGACCCAGTACTTC
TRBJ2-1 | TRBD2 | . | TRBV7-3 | CASSPGLAGGEQFF | TGTGCCAGCAGCCCAGGACTAGCGGGAGGTGAGCAGTTCTTC
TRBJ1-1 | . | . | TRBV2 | CASSGEVAGTEAFF | TGTGCCAGCAGTGGGGAGGTGGCGGGCACTGAAGCTTTCTTT
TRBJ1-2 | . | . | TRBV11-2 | CASSFMGGDYGYTF | TGTGCCAGCAGCTTTATGGGCGGGGACTATGGCTACACCTTC
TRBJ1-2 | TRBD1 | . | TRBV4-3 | CASSRDRPGTRGYTF | TGCGCCAGCAGCCGGGACAGGCCAGGCACTAGGGGCTACACCTTC
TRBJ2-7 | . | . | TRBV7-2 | CASSPRLTGAYEQYF | TGTGCCAGCAGCCCTAGATTGACAGGCGCCTACGAGCAGTACTTC
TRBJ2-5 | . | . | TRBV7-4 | CASRLFGEETQYF | TGTGCCAGCAGGTTATTCGGGGAAGAGACCCAGTACTTC
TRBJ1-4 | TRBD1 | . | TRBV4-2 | CASGGQGFLTNEKLFF | TGTGCCAGCGGGGGACAGGGGTTCCTAACTAATGAAAAACTGTTTTTT
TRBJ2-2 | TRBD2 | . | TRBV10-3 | CAISGVSLAAGELFF | TGTGCCATCAGTGGGGTATCACTAGCGGCCGGGGAGCTGTTTTTT
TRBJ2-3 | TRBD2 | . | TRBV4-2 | CASTSGGMNTQYF | TGTGCCAGCACTAGCGGGGGCATGAATACGCAGTATTTT
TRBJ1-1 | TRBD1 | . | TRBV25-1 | CASQVNPTGGSTEAFF | TGTGCCAGCCAAGTGAACCCAACAGGGGGGTCCACTGAAGCTTTCTTT
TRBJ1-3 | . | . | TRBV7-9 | CASGLEANSGNTIYF | TGTGCCAGCGGCCTGGAAGCGAACTCTGGAAACACCATATATTTT
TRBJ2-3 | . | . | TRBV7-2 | CASSRDFTDTQYF | TGTGCCAGCAGCCGGGACTTCACAGATACGCAGTATTTT